These 25 T cell receptor beta chains came from one sample sequenced in a study of blood T cell repertoires in COVID-19. Here immunoSEQ multiplex PCR was the method, and the copy in TCRdb shows in-frame clones only, minus some. The repertoire consists of approximately 70,000 clones, with 88% occurring once and the leading ten covering roughly 1.2%. The sequenced sample consisted of peripheral blood. The receptors here all came from a woman aged 60-75 years with acute or convalescent COVID-19.

The chain uses TRBV11-2 and TRBJ2-3, with unresolved D. The V gene's germline CDR1 is SGHAT and CDR2 FQNNGV. Trimming stripped 7 bases from V and 6 bases from J, with 14 bases between. This CDR3 is 13 amino acids long. For the CDR3, the DNA is TGTGCCAGCAACCCAAGCCCCCCGGATACGCAGTATTTT. This encodes CASNPSPPDTQYF.

This chain connects TRBV5-6 to TRBJ2-4; 9 nucleotides agree with TRBD1. CDR1 SGHDT and CDR2 YYEEEE come from the germline V gene. The CDR3 is 14 amino acids. The V segment lost 4 bases and the J segment 8 bases; nucleotides outside the gene matches: 7. The CDR3 sequence is CASSPGQGTDIQYF. For the CDR3, the DNA is TGTGCCAGCAGCCCCGGACAGGGGACGGACATTCAGTACTTC.

DNA for the CDR3: TGTGCCAGCAGTTACCCCCGACAGGGCTCTGGAAACACCATATATTTT. Its translation is CASSYPRQGSGNTIYF. The gene calls are TRBV6-6 and TRBJ1-3, with 7 bases aligning to TRBD1. Germline values: CDR1 MNHNY, CDR2 SVGAGI (reference sequence). Germline trimming cut 2 bases from V and 0 bases from J; bases unmatched to any gene: 4. The CDR3 runs to 16 residues.

The chain recombines TRBV12-3 or TRBV12-4 with TRBJ1-5, with unresolved D. Trimming pared 7 bases from V and 7 bases from J, leaving 14 bases between. The CDR3 spans 13 residues. The CDR3, as DNA: TGTGCCAGCACCCCCGACATGGGCCAGCCCCAGCATTTT. Amino acids: CASTPDMGQPQHF.

V and J are TRBV19 and TRBJ1-1, with D uncertain. The V end lost 0 bases, the J end lost 1 base, and 9 bases lay between the germline ends. The CDR3 has 15 residues. Germline lookup yields CDR1 LNHDA and CDR2 SQIVND (reference sequence). CDR3 amino acids: CASSIDNTRNTEAFF. The CDR3 DNA sequence: TGTGCCAGTAGTATAGATAATACCAGGAACACTGAAGCTTTCTTT.

V usage is TRBV7-9 and J usage is TRBJ2-3, with 10 nucleotides matching TRBD1. Germline values: CDR1 SEHNR, CDR2 FQNEAQ (reference sequence). The CDR3 extends over 15 amino acids. The V segment lost 3 bases and the J segment 3 bases; nucleotides outside the gene matches: 3. CDR3 sequence reads: CASSFDRGQTDTQYF. CDR3 DNA: TGTGCCAGCAGCTTTGACAGGGGGCAGACAGATACGCAGTATTTT.

The gene calls are TRBV6-5 and TRBJ1-1, with 9 bases fitting TRBD1. V was clipped by 5 bases and J by 2 bases; unmatched bases: 6. The germline V gene has CDR1 MNHEY and CDR2 SVGAGI. The CDR3 length is 15 residues. This CDR3 reads CASSKMDRGNTEAFF. The CDR3 DNA is TGTGCCAGCAGTAAAATGGACAGGGGCAACACTGAAGCTTTCTTT.

The chain employs TRBV5-6 and TRBJ2-1; D not resolved. The CDR3 is made up of 11 amino acids. Germline V gene sequence: CDR1 SGHDT, CDR2 YYEEEE. The germline V and J ends were trimmed by 0 bases and 9 bases, with 4 bases remaining between them. The CDR3, as DNA: TGTGCCAGCAGCTTGGCGGTTGAGCAGTTCTTC. It specifies CASSLAVEQFF.

This clone was observed a handful of times. The genes are TRBV2 and TRBJ2-2, with 11 bases matching TRBD1. Trimming cost V 6 bases and J 7 bases; bases outside gene matches: 7. The germline CDR1 and CDR2 sequences are SNHLY and FYNNEI. CDR3 size: 15 residues. This CDR3 is CASRGTGGRVGELFF. CDR3 bases: TGTGCCAGCAGGGGGACAGGGGGAAGGGTCGGGGAGCTGTTTTTT.

This clone has a single count. This rearrangement joins TRBV7-9 to TRBJ1-1; TRBD1 is a possible D gene (5 bases). This CDR3 is built from 16 residues. Germline V gene data show CDR1 as SEHNR and CDR2 as FQNEAQ (reference sequence). The V and J ends lost 2 bases and 0 bases respectively, with 13 bases between them. This CDR3 reads CASSLSRQKMNTEAFF. As DNA, the CDR3 is TGTGCCAGCAGCTTAAGCCGACAGAAAATGAACACTGAAGCTTTCTTT.

The chain has TRBV11-3 and TRBJ2-5; D ambiguous. V lost 2 bases and J 1 base, leaving 5 bases between the germline ends. The germline gives CDR1 SGHNT, CDR2 YENEEA. This CDR3 region has 13 residues. Written as DNA, the CDR3 is TGTGCCAGCAGCTTAAACAGCCAAGAGACCCAGTACTTC. Protein product: CASSLNSQETQYF.

This clone was seen a handful of times. The V and J genes are TRBV18 and TRBJ1-6; D perhaps matches TRBD1 (5 bases). The CDR3 consists of 14 residues. The V and J ends lost 2 bases and 6 bases respectively, with 8 bases between them. Germline CDR1 reads KGHSH; CDR2 reads LQKENI. The CDR3 DNA reads TGTGCCAGCTCACCAGGGGCTTCTAATTCACCCCTCCACTTT. Translated, it gives CASSPGASNSPLHF.

This rearrangement joins TRBV5-5 to TRBJ1-5, with D perhaps matching TRBD1 (5 bases). Germline V gene sequence: CDR1 SGHKS, CDR2 YYEKEE (reference sequence). Trimming removed 3 bases from V and 12 bases from J, with 19 bases in between. This CDR3 is built from 14 residues. CDR3 residues: CASSSDSGRDVQHF. The CDR3, as DNA: TGTGCCAGCAGCTCCGACAGTGGAAGAGACGTCCAGCATTTT. The whole variable domain, remainder taken from reference TRBV5-5 and TRBJ1-5, is DAGVTQSPTHLIKTRGQQVTLRCSPISGHKSVSWYQQVLGQGPQFIFQYYEKEERGRGNFPDRFSARQFPNYSSELNVNALLLGDSALYLCASSSDSGRDVQHFGDGTRLSIL.

The genes are TRBV23-1 and TRBJ1-2; weak D call: TRBD1 (5 bases). TRBV23-1 is identified as an open reading frame with a role that is uncertain. CDR3 length equals 12 residues. V shed 10 bases and J shed 7 bases, with 16 bases lying between them. The CDR3 loop reads CAIRGATCGYTF. The CDR3 bases are TGCGCCATCAGAGGGGCGACCTGTGGCTACACCTTC.

This clone has just a few counts. The chain links TRBV7-9 to TRBJ1-2; no definite D call. Trimming cost V 4 bases and J 6 bases, with 15 bases left between them. CDR3 length equals 14 residues. Germline V gene data show CDR1 as SEHNR and CDR2 as FQNEAQ (reference sequence). The CDR3 DNA reads as TGTGCCAGCAGCTCTGACATTGTGAGGGATGGCTACACCTTC. Encoded protein: CASSSDIVRDGYTF.

The chain combines TRBV19 with TRBJ1-5, with 8 bases aligning to TRBD1. Trimming at V came to 4 bases and at J to 5 bases, leaving 7 bases not matched to a gene. The CDR3 length is 15 residues. Germline assignment: CDR1 LNHDA and CDR2 SQIVND (reference sequence). This chain's CDR3 is CASSKPLQGDQPQHF. The CDR3 DNA is TGTGCCAGTAGTAAACCTTTACAGGGGGATCAGCCCCAGCATTTT.

This clone was counted once. The V and J genes are TRBV3-1 (or the pseudogene TRBV3-2) and TRBJ1-2; 9 bases are shared with TRBD1. This CDR3 is built from 13 residues. J gave up 6 bases and V 4 bases, and 3 bases lay outside the gene matches. CDR1 is LGHDT, CDR2 YNNKEL, per germline (reference sequence). This CDR3 reads CASSPGTGNGYTF. The CDR3 nucleotides are TGTGCCAGCAGCCCGGGGACAGGGAATGGCTACACCTTC.

The rearrangement uses TRBV6-8 and TRBJ2-7; perhaps TRBD1 as D (5 bases). Germline V gene data show CDR1 as MNHGY and CDR2 as SAAAGT. Trimming left V 0 bases short and J 5 bases short, with 11 bases between. The CDR3 runs 14 residues. CDR3 coding DNA: TGTGCCAGCAGTTACTCAACACACAGGAACGAGCAGTACGTC. Translation gives CASSYSTHRNEQYV.

The chain carries TRBV28 and TRBJ1-2; D remains ambiguous. CDR1 is MDHEN, CDR2 SYDVKM, per germline. This CDR3 is 13 amino acids long. V lost 3 bases and J lost 4, with 9 bases in between. The CDR3 coding sequence is TGTGCCAGCAGTTTCCCGAGGAGCTATGGCTACACCTTC. This translates into CASSFPRSYGYTF.

The chain uses TRBV10-3 and TRBJ2-2; tentatively, D is TRBD1 (5 bases). The CDR3 sequence is 15 residues long. Germline V CDR1 and CDR2: ENHRY, SYGVKD. V shed 6 bases and J shed 0 bases, with 11 bases lying between them. Here the CDR3 reads CAIRGPPPNTGELFF. The CDR3 DNA is TGTGCCATCAGGGGGCCTCCTCCGAACACCGGGGAGCTGTTTTTT.

This clone was recorded a few times. V and J are TRBV6-5 and TRBJ1-2, with 11 bases aligning to TRBD1. CDR3 length: 14 amino acids. The V gene end was trimmed by 8 bases and the J gene end by 8 bases; junction bases not matched to a gene: 10. Germline values: CDR1 MNHEY, CDR2 SVGAGI. For the CDR3, the DNA is TGTGCCAGCGGCGGACAGGGGGCTGTGTGGGGCTACACCTTC. Its protein product is CASGGQGAVWGYTF.

The rearrangement joins TRBV5-1 to TRBJ2-3; tentatively, D is TRBD2 (6 bases). V lost 4 bases and J lost 1, with 13 bases in between. From germline, CDR1 is SGHRS and CDR2 YFSETQ. The CDR3 has 15 amino acids. CDR3 sequence reads: CASSTSGTRTDTQYF. CDR3 nucleotides: TGCGCCAGCAGCACCTCCGGGACTCGCACAGATACGCAGTATTTT.

In its sample, this clone was seen a few times. The gene calls are TRBV19 and TRBJ1-5, with D unresolved. The CDR3 loop spans 17 amino acids. Trimming removed 0 bases from V and 4 bases from J, with 16 bases in between. CDR1 and CDR2 (germline): LNHDA, SQIVND (reference sequence). As DNA, the CDR3 is TGTGCCAGTAGTATAGATCTATGGAGGTCATGGAATCAGCCCCAGCATTTT. Its protein product is CASSIDLWRSWNQPQHF.

The chain recombines TRBV6-5 with TRBJ1-5; D is unresolved. Germline-derived CDR1 and CDR2 are MNHEY and SVGAGI. The CDR3 contains 14 residues. V was shortened by 8 bases and J by 0 bases, with 11 bases between the two germline ends. The CDR3 nucleotides are TGTGCCAGCCTGGCCAGTATTAGCAATCAGCCCCAGCATTTT. Amino acid sequence: CASLASISNQPQHF.

This chain joins TRBV6-5 and TRBJ1-6, with TRBD1 as a possible D gene (5 bases). Germline assignment: CDR1 MNHEY and CDR2 SVGAGI. V was cut by 2 bases and J by 9 bases, with 17 bases left in between. This CDR3 has 16 residues. The CDR3 nucleotides are TGTGCCAGCAGTTACCCTTCGGGGGGACGCGGTTCACCCCTCCACTTT. It yields the protein CASSYPSGGRGSPLHF.